This record concerns one T cell receptor beta chain sequence. This sample stems from a study of blood T cell repertoires in COVID-19. Across the study: T cells, B-cell-depleted T cells, or PBMCs provided the cDNA or gDNA that served as material.

The repertoire was sequenced with immunoSEQ multiplex PCR; TCRdb's copy has only in-frame clones and lacks some. This sample carries 63,000 or so clones, 85% to 90% of them seen once, and the ten largest clones take approximately 1.3%. The CDR3 has 13 residues. CDR1 and CDR2 (germline): LNHDA, SQIVND (reference sequence). Trimming took off 6 bases at V and 5 bases at J, with 13 bases between the two ends. This receptor was identified in a man aged 55 to 70 with acute or convalescent COVID-19. The sequenced material came from peripheral blood. The V gene is TRBV19, the J gene TRBJ1-1, with D tentatively TRBD1 (5 bases). CDR3 DNA: TGTGCCAGTAGGACAGCGGGCGGGACTGAAGCTTTCTTT. Encoded protein: CASRTAGGTEAFF. The complete variable domain, with remaining parts taken from reference TRBV19 and TRBJ1-1, reads DGGITQSPKYLFRKEGQNVTLSCEQNLNHDAMYWYRQDPGQGLRLIYYSQIVNDFQKGDIAEGYSVSREKKESFPLTVTSAQKNPTAFYLCASRTAGGTEAFFGQGTRLTVV.